These 27 T cell receptor beta chains were sequenced from one sample in a study of blood T cell repertoires in COVID-19. Using immunoSEQ multiplex PCR, the repertoire was profiled, and TCRdb retains in-frame clones only, with some absent. The profile covers some 130,000 clones, with around 87% appearing a single time and more than 3.5% taken by the ten largest. Sequencing was performed on peripheral blood. The receptors originated from a woman in her sixties with acute or convalescent COVID-19.

The CDR3 reads CASSLEAASYEQYF. The CDR3 nucleotides are TGCGCCAGCAGCTTGGAAGCGGCCTCCTACGAGCAGTACTTC. The chain links TRBV5-1 to TRBJ2-7; tentative D call: TRBD2 (5 bases). The ends were cut back, 0 bases at V and 0 bases at J, with 7 bases in the middle. Looked up from germline, CDR1 is SGHRS and CDR2 is YFSETQ. The CDR3 sequence is 14 residues long.

The chain recombines TRBV5-1 with TRBJ2-2; D unresolved. This CDR3 has 14 residues. V lost 2 bases, J lost 1 base, and 6 bases lay in between. The germline gives CDR1 SGHRS, CDR2 YFSETQ. CDR3 sequence reads: CASSFEMNTGELFF. CDR3 coding DNA: TGCGCCAGCAGCTTCGAGATGAACACCGGGGAGCTGTTTTTT. Combining the CDR3 with reference TRBV5-1 and TRBJ2-2 gives the whole variable domain KAGVTQTPRYLIKTRGQQVTLSCSPISGHRSVSWYQQTPGQGLQFLFEYFSETQRNKGNFPGRFSGRQFSNSRSEMNVSTLELGDSALYLCASSFEMNTGELFFGEGSRLTVL.

V and J are TRBV7-6 and TRBJ2-1; D may be TRBD1 (5 bases). Germline V gene sequence: CDR1 SGHVS, CDR2 FNYEAQ. The CDR3 loop spans 12 amino acids. V gave up 3 bases and J gave up 7 bases, with 7 bases separating them. CDR3 protein: CASSFDRNEQFF. The CDR3 bases are TGTGCCAGCAGCTTTGACAGAAATGAGCAGTTCTTC.

The chain employs TRBV7-9 and TRBJ2-1; D perhaps matches TRBD2 (5 bases). This CDR3 comprises 16 residues. Germline V gene sequence: CDR1 SEHNR, CDR2 FQNEAQ (reference sequence). Trimming removed 3 bases from V and 2 bases from J, with 14 bases in between. This CDR3 reads CASSLMLGETYNEQFF. Here the CDR3 DNA reads TGTGCCAGCAGCTTGATGTTGGGAGAAACCTACAATGAGCAGTTCTTC.

The chain recombines TRBV4-1 with TRBJ2-3, with no clear D. The V end lost 1 base, the J end lost 3 bases, and 8 bases lay between the germline ends. The CDR3 runs 14 residues. CDR1 is MGHRA, CDR2 YSYEKL, per germline. In nucleotides, the CDR3 is TGCGCCAGCAGCCAAGGGCCGTCAACAGATACGCAGTATTTT. It encodes CASSQGPSTDTQYF.

The chain employs TRBV6-5 and TRBJ2-7; 7 bases are shared with TRBD1. V lost 6 bases to trimming and J lost 7 bases; unmatched junction nucleotides: 6. Germline V gene lookup returns CDR1 MNHEY and CDR2 SVGAGI. The CDR3 length is 12 residues. The DNA for the CDR3 is TGTGCCAGCAGGACAGGGTTCGGGGAGCAGTACGTC. It encodes CASRTGFGEQYV.

J is TRBJ2-1 and V is TRBV3-1 (or the pseudogene TRBV3-2), with TRBD1 identical over 10 bases. Trimming cost V 6 bases and J 6 bases; bases outside gene matches: 8. This CDR3 spans 15 amino acids. Germline assignment: CDR1 LGHDT and CDR2 YNNKEL (reference sequence). The CDR3 DNA sequence: TGTGCCAGCAGGCGTTCAGGACAGGGGGGCAATGAGCAGTTCTTC. Translation gives CASRRSGQGGNEQFF.

The chain joins TRBV28 to TRBJ1-2; 7 bases align to TRBD1. The J segment lost 5 bases and the V segment lost 5 bases, leaving 5 bases of the junction unmatched. Germline CDR1 is MDHEN and CDR2 is SYDVKM. CDR3 size: 13 residues. The CDR3 is CASSPGGRYGYTF. The CDR3 DNA follows: TGTGCCAGCAGTCCAGGGGGTCGTTATGGCTACACCTTC.

The chain uses TRBV11-3 and TRBJ2-2; 7 bases align to TRBD2. The CDR3 length is 15 residues. Trimming cost V 1 base and J 4 bases; bases outside gene matches: 3. Germline V CDR1 and CDR2: SGHNT, YENEEA. CDR3 sequence reads: CASSLGGRATGELFF. The CDR3, as DNA: TGTGCCAGCAGCTTAGGAGGGAGGGCCACCGGGGAGCTGTTTTTT. The full variable domain, in which reference TRBV11-3 and TRBJ2-2 provide the parts outside the CDR3, is EAGVVQSPRYKIIEKKQPVAFWCNPISGHNTLYWYLQNLGQGPELLIRYENEEAVDDSQLPKDRFSAERLKGVDSTLKIQPAELGDSAVYLCASSLGGRATGELFFGEGSRLTVL.

The chain couples TRBV4-2 to TRBJ2-5; the D is unclear. Trimming stripped 0 bases from V and 7 bases from J, with 15 bases between. Looked up from germline, CDR1 is LGHNA and CDR2 is YNFKEQ. The CDR3 contains 15 residues. CDR3 in DNA: TGTGCCAGCAGCCAAGATATGACCATGGGCAGGACCCAGTACTTC. Its protein product is CASSQDMTMGRTQYF.

The V call is TRBV30, the J call TRBJ1-6; 9 bases are a match to TRBD1. Germline V CDR1 and CDR2: GTSNPN, SVGIG (reference sequence). V was clipped by 3 bases and J by 7 bases; unmatched bases: 7. The CDR3 consists of 15 residues. The CDR3 DNA reads TGTGCCTGGAGCTACCCCGGGACAGGGAATTCACCCCTCCACTTT. Its protein is CAWSYPGTGNSPLHF.

The chain has TRBV2 and TRBJ2-1; TRBD2 matches 7 bases. The germline CDR1 and CDR2 sequences are SNHLY and FYNNEI. CDR3 length equals 14 residues. J lost 1 base, V lost 7 bases, and 4 bases had no gene match. CDR3 bases: TGTGCCAGCAACCTAGCGGAATCCTACAATGAGCAGTTCTTC. It codes for CASNLAESYNEQFF. Complete variable domain (other parts from reference TRBV2 and TRBJ2-1): EPEVTQTPSHQVTQMGQEVILRCVPISNHLYFYWYRQILGQKVEFLVSFYNNEISEKSEIFDDQFSVERPDGSNFTLKIRSTKLEDSAMYFCASNLAESYNEQFFGPGTRLTVL.

The chain recombines TRBV19 with TRBJ2-1; 7 bases align to TRBD2. The junction had 9 bases not matched to a gene; V was cut back by 4 bases and J by 9 bases. Germline V gives CDR1 LNHDA, CDR2 SQIVND (reference sequence). The CDR3 contains 14 residues. This chain's CDR3 is CASSSGREWSEQFF. DNA of the CDR3: TGTGCCAGTAGTAGCGGGAGAGAATGGAGTGAGCAGTTCTTC.

The rearrangement joins TRBV25-1 to TRBJ2-1; D is ambiguous. Trimming took 1 base from V and 7 from J, leaving 11 bases between them. The germline CDR1 and CDR2 sequences are MGHDK and SYGVNS. The CDR3 sequence is 14 residues long. DNA of the CDR3: TGTGCCAGCAGTGAATTGCCAGATCTGAATGAGCAGTTCTTC. Translated, it gives CASSELPDLNEQFF.

The chain links TRBV24-1 to TRBJ2-3; 12 bases are a match to TRBD1. With V trimmed by 1 base and J by 9 bases, 7 bases remained unmatched. Germline V gives CDR1 KGHDR, CDR2 SFDVKD. This CDR3 spans 16 amino acids. DNA for the CDR3: TGTGCCACCAGTGATTTCTGGGACAGGGGGCAGGAGACGCAGTATTTT. Its protein is CATSDFWDRGQETQYF.

This clone came up once. The chain carries TRBV4-2 and TRBJ2-2, with D maybe TRBD1 (6 bases). The CDR3 has 16 amino acids. CDR1 is LGHNA, CDR2 YNFKEQ, per germline. V was cut by 6 bases and J by 3 bases, with 17 bases left in between. CDR3 bases: TGTGCCAGCAGTCAAACAGGGAAACGGGACACCGGGGAGCTGTTTTTT. This gives the protein CASSQTGKRDTGELFF.

This chain uses TRBV15 with TRBJ1-6; D may be TRBD1 (6 bases). Germline CDR1 reads LNHNV; CDR2 reads YYDKDF (reference sequence). Trimming removed 3 bases from V and 10 bases from J, with 16 bases in between. The CDR3 consists of 15 residues. The CDR3 DNA reads TGTGCCACCAGCAGGGCCGGGACAATGGGCTCACCCCTCCACTTT. This codes for CATSRAGTMGSPLHF.

In DNA, the CDR3 is TGTGCCTGGAACGACAGAGACTATGGCTACACCTTC. Residues: CAWNDRDYGYTF. V gene TRBV30 combines with J gene TRBJ1-2; D is perhaps TRBD1 (5 bases). CDR3 length equals 12 residues. The V gene's germline CDR1 is GTSNPN and CDR2 SVGIG (reference sequence). With 4 bases removed from V and 3 bases from J, the gap between germline ends came to 9 bases.

The chain links TRBV5-1 to TRBJ2-5; 8 nucleotides match TRBD2. Per germline, CDR1 SGHRS and CDR2 YFSETQ. The CDR3 runs to 16 residues. With 0 bases clipped from V and 2 bases from J, the junction kept 6 bases outside the gene matches. The DNA of the CDR3 is TGCGCCAGCAGCTTGGAGTTGTCTAGCGGGCAAGAGACCCAGTACTTC. Translation gives CASSLELSSGQETQYF.

This rearrangement joins TRBV30 to TRBJ1-1; 8 positions agree with TRBD1. The CDR3 sequence is 11 residues long. CDR1 and CDR2 (germline): GTSNPN, SVGIG (reference sequence). Unmatched junction bases numbered 5, after V lost 5 bases and J lost 9 bases. The CDR3 DNA sequence: TGTGCCTGGCATGACAGGGGACAAGCTTTCTTT. Residues: CAWHDRGQAFF.

The table lists this clone with a count of one. The rearrangement links TRBV6-5 to TRBJ1-2; tentatively, D is TRBD1 (6 bases). V was clipped by 3 bases and J by 8 bases, with 22 bases between them. The CDR3 loop spans 16 amino acids. The germline CDR1 and CDR2 sequences are MNHEY and SVGAGI. The CDR3 nucleotides read TGTGCCAGCAGTTATACGGGGGGCTCAACGGCTGTCGGCTACACCTTC. As protein: CASSYTGGSTAVGYTF.

The chain couples TRBV6-1 to TRBJ1-6; TRBD1 is a possible D gene (5 bases). CDR3 length: 14 residues. Germline CDR1 is MNHNS and CDR2 is SASEGT. V was pared by 2 bases and J by 7 bases, with 9 bases between. CDR3 in DNA: TGTGCCAGCAGTGAACAGGGTTACAATTCACCCCTCCACTTT. Translation gives CASSEQGYNSPLHF.

This chain joins TRBV29-1 and TRBJ2-1; 9 bases agree with TRBD2. The V gene end was trimmed by 6 bases and the J gene end by 4 bases; junction bases not matched to a gene: 7. This CDR3 has 14 amino acids. The germline V gene has CDR1 SQVTM and CDR2 ANQGSEA. This CDR3 is CSVGLAGRYNEQFF. CDR3 DNA sequence: TGCAGCGTCGGCCTAGCGGGAAGGTACAATGAGCAGTTCTTC.

The chain is built from TRBV27 and TRBJ2-7; D gene uncertain. V was cut by 8 bases and J by 4 bases, with 21 bases left in between. CDR1 and CDR2 from the germline V gene are MNHEY and SMNVEV (reference sequence). The CDR3 sequence is 15 residues long. CDR3 coding DNA: TGTGCCAGCCCGAAGAGGAAGCTTTCCCGATACGAGCAGTACTTC. This encodes CASPKRKLSRYEQYF.

This chain uses TRBV6-1 with TRBJ1-2; weak D call: TRBD1 (5 bases). This CDR3 is 15 amino acids long. The germline CDR1 and CDR2 sequences are MNHNS and SASEGT. V was clipped by 1 base and J by 8 bases, with 17 bases between them. The CDR3 coding sequence is TGTGCCAGCAGTGAAGAAAGGGGCCCCTTCGGAGGCTACACCTTC. Its translation is CASSEERGPFGGYTF.

The chain recombines TRBV10-3 with TRBJ2-2; D ambiguous. Germline V gene data show CDR1 as ENHRY and CDR2 as SYGVKD. This CDR3 comprises 16 residues. Trimming shortened V by 3 bases and J by 2 bases, and 13 bases separated the two germline ends. CDR3 residues: CAISDQADINTGELFF. The CDR3 bases are TGTGCCATCAGTGATCAAGCTGACATAAACACCGGGGAGCTGTTTTTT.

The V gene is TRBV5-1, the J gene TRBJ1-3; weak D call: TRBD1 (5 bases). The V gene lost 0 bases and the J gene lost 0 bases, with 13 bases spanning the gap. In germline, CDR1 is SGHRS, CDR2 YFSETQ. The CDR3 length is 17 residues. In DNA, the CDR3 is TGCGCCAGCAGCTTGGGGCAGGGAAAAGTCTCTGGAAACACCATATATTTT. The encoded protein is CASSLGQGKVSGNTIYF.